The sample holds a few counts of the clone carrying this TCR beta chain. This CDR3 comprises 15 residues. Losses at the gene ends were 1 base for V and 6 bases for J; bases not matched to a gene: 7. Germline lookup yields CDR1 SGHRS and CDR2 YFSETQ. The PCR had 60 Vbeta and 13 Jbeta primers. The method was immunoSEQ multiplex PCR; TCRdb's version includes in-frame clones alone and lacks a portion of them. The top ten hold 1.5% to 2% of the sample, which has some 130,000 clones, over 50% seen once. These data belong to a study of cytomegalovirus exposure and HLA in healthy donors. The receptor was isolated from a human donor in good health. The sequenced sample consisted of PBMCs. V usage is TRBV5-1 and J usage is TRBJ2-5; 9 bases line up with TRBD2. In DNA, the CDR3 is TGCGCCAGCAGCTTGTTGCGGGAGGGTCGAAAGACCCAGTACTTC. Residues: CASSLLREGRKTQYF.